Sequencing of this T cell receptor (beta chain) was carried out in a study of T cell repertoires in cytomegalovirus infection (dated by TCRdb to between 2018 and 2021). Concerning the study at large: Donor HLA type was relevant to the analysis, as public TCR beta signatures indicated carriage of CMV infection together with the matching HLA type.

V is reduced by 1 base and J by 7 bases, leaving a spacing of 13 bases between them. Taken from cysteine to phenylalanine, the CDR3 has 15 residues. Here the CDR3 DNA is all that survives: 45 bases in frame from base 1. CDR1 and CDR2 are drawn from the germline V gene: SGHVS, FQNEAQ. This clonotype was counted many times. Its specific antigen is unknown. No much larger clone is present one base from it, and per-base qualities are unavailable. The study at large found these results: In both this cohort and an independent roughly 350-donor cohort, the cumulative frequency of public TCR beta family members distinguished carriers of CMV infection plus the relevant HLA type. The ex vivo response was dominated by HLA-C-restricted CMV-specific TCR beta clonotypes, which also provided the single most frequent clonotype in two of eight donors.

TCRdb shows the sequencer as Illumina HiSeq 1500. The public sequencing data were trimmed at Q25 with fastp and processed into clonotypes with MiXCR by TCRdb, which kept only in-frame beta chains. All rows with the same CDR3 protein become a single entry with the most common DNA and genes. The sample yields around 320,000 distinct CDR3 sequences; roughly 9.5% were counted once. The biggest ten clones account for 4.3% of the sample. The clonotype originates from a human donor in good health (CMV status not recorded). Some clones in this sample may be carry-over from other donors' samples. The sample consisted of PBMCs. Rearrangement joined TRBV7-8 to TRBJ1-4; the best D guess is TRBD1, with 5 bases matching. The CDR3 protein: CASSLDIQAGEKLFF. The DNA is TGTGCCAGCAGCTTAGACATACAGGCGGGTGAAAAACTGTTTTTT.